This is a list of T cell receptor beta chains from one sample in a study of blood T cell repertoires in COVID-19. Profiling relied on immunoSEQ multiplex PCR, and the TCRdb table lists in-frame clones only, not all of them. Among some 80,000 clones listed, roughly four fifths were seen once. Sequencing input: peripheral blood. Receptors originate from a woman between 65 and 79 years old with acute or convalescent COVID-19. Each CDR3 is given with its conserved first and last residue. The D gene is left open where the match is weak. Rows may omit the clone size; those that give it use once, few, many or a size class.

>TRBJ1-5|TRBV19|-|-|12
TGTGCCAGCCAACTTAGCAATCAGCCCCAGCATTTT
CASQLSNQPQHF
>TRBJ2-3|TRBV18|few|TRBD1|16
TGTGCCAGCTCACTTCGGAGGGCCGGGACAGGAGATACGCAGTATTTT
CASSLRRAGTGDTQYF
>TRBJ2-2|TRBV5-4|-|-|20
TGTGCCAGCAGCTTGGGGCCCTTGGTTCAAGGGGGAAAGAACACCGGGGAGCTGTTTTTT
CASSLGPLVQGGKNTGELFF
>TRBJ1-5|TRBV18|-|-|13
TGTGCCAGCTCGGCAGATATAACGCAGCCCCAGCATTTT
CASSADITQPQHF
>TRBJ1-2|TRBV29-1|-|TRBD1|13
TGCAGCGCCGCCGACAGGGGGAGTTATGGCTACACCTTC
CSAADRGSYGYTF
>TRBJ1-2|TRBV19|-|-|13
TGTGCCAGTATCTCACATAGGGAGGCTGGCTACACCTTC
CASISHREAGYTF
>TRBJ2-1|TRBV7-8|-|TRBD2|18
TGTGCCAGCAGCTCACCCTTTAAAGCGGGAGGGAAATACAATGAGCAGTTCTTC
CASSSPFKAGGKYNEQFF
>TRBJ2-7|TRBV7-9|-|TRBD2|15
TGTGCCAGCAGCTTACCCGGAACTAGCGCACTCGAGCAGTACTTC
CASSLPGTSALEQYF
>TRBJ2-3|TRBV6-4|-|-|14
TGTGCCAGCAGTGCTACAGGGCCCACAGATACGCAGTATTTT
CASSATGPTDTQYF
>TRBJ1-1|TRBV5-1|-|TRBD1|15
TGCGCCAGCAGCTTGGCCGGGACAGGGGGAACTGAAGCTTTCTTT
CASSLAGTGGTEAFF
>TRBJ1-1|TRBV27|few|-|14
TGTGCCAGCAGTTTGCAGGGGCTAAGCACTGAAGCTTTCTTT
CASSLQGLSTEAFF
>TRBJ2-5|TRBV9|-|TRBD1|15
TGTGCCAGCAGCGTAGCCCAGGGGGCGCGGGAGACCCAGTACTTC
CASSVAQGARETQYF
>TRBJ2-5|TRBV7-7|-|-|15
TGTGCCAGCAGCTTATCTCCGGGAGAGGGAGAGACCCAGTACTTC
CASSLSPGEGETQYF
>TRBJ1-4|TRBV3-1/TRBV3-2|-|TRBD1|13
TGTGCCAGCAGCCTAGCGGGACAGAATAAACTGTTTTTT
CASSLAGQNKLFF
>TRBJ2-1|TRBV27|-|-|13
TGTGCCAGCAGTTTACGCAGTTACAATGAGCAGTTCTTC
CASSLRSYNEQFF
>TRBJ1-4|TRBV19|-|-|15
TGTGCCAGTAGTATAGGACGGGGTTCAGGTGAAAAACTGTTTTTT
CASSIGRGSGEKLFF
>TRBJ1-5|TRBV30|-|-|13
TGTGCCTGGAATACGGGGGGCAATCAGCCCCAGCATTTT
CAWNTGGNQPQHF
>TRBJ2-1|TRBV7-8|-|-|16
TGTGCCAGCAGCCTGGAGACAGGTGGTTTCTACAATGAGCAGTTCTTC
CASSLETGGFYNEQFF
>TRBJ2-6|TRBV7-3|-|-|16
TGTGCCAGCAGCTCACTCGGCGGTCCTGGGGCCAACGTCCTGACTTTC
CASSSLGGPGANVLTF
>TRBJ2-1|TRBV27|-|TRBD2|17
TGTGCCAGCAGTTGGCGGACTAGCGGGAGACGACAATATGAGCAGTTCTTC
CASSWRTSGRRQYEQFF
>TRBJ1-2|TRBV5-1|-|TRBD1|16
TGCGCCAGCAGCGGAATTGGACAGGGGGATCATGGAGGCTACACCTTC
CASSGIGQGDHGGYTF
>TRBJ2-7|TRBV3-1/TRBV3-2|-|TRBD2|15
TGTGCCAGCAGCCTAGAGGGACTAGCGATCCACGAGCAGTACTTC
CASSLEGLAIHEQYF
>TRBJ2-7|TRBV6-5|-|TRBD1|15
TGTGCCAGCAGTTATGGAGGGACAGGTACCTACGAGCAGTACTTC
CASSYGGTGTYEQYF
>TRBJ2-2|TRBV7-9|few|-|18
TGTGCCAGCAGCTTAGTTGGGACACCAGATGGGAACACCGGGGAGCTGTTTTTT
CASSLVGTPDGNTGELFF
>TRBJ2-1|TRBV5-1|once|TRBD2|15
TGCGCCAGCCGACTGAGGTATGGGACTAGCAGTGAGCAGTTCTTC
CASRLRYGTSSEQFF
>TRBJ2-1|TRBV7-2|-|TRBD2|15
TGTGCCAGCAGCGGCGGACTAGCGGGCCTCAATGAGCAGTTCTTC
CASSGGLAGLNEQFF
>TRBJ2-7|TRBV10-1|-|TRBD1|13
TGCGCCAGCAGTGTTGGACAGGGTGGCGAGCAGTACTTC
CASSVGQGGEQYF
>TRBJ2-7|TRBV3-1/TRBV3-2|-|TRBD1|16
TGTGCCAGCAGCAAACAGTATGGGACAGAGACCTACGAGCAGTACTTC
CASSKQYGTETYEQYF
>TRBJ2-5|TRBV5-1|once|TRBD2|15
TGCGCCAGCAGCTTTCGGGGGGTTCTAGGAGAGACCCAGTACTTC
CASSFRGVLGETQYF
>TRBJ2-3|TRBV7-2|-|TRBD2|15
TGTGCCAGCAGCAAAACTAGCGGAAGCACAGATACGCAGTATTTT
CASSKTSGSTDTQYF
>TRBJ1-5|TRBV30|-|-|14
TGTGCCTGGAGTAAATACAGGGTGAATCAGCCCCAGCATTTT
CAWSKYRVNQPQHF
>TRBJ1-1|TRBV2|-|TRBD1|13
TGTGCCAGCAGTGGACAGGGGAACACTGAAGCTTTCTTT
CASSGQGNTEAFF
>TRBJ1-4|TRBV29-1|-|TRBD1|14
TGCAGCGTCGGGGACAGGGAGGGGGATGAAAAACTGTTTTTT
CSVGDREGDEKLFF
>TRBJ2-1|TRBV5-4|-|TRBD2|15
TGTGCCAGCGTCCAGGGACTAGCGGACCCCAATGAGCAGTTCTTC
CASVQGLADPNEQFF
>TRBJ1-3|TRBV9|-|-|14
TGTGCCAGCAGCGTCCAGGACTCTGGAAACACCATATATTTT
CASSVQDSGNTIYF
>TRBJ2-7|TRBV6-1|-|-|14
TGTGCCAGCAGTGACCGATTGGTCGGCTACGAGCAGTACTTC
CASSDRLVGYEQYF
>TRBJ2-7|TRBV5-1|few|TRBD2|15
TGCGCCAGCAGCCCGATGGGAGGGAGCTCCTACGAGCAGTACTTC
CASSPMGGSSYEQYF
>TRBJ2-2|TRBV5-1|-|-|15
TGCGCCAGCAGCTTGGACGGGGCGAACACCGGGGAGCTGTTTTTT
CASSLDGANTGELFF
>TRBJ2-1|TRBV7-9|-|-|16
TGTGCCAGCAGCTTTGACAGGCTTGAATTTGACAATGAGCAGTTCTTC
CASSFDRLEFDNEQFF
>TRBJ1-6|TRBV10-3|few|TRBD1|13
TGTGCCACGAGGACAGGGCCGAATTCACCCCTCCACTTT
CATRTGPNSPLHF
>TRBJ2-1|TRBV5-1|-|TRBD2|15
TGCGCCAGCAGCTTTAGCGGGAGGACCGACAATGAGCAGTTCTTC
CASSFSGRTDNEQFF
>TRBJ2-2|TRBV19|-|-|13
TGTGCCAGTAGGGGACAGAACACCGGGGAGCTGTTTTTT
CASRGQNTGELFF
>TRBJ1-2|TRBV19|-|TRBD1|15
TGTGCCAGTAGTATAAACAGGGGACTCTACTATGGCTACACCTTC
CASSINRGLYYGYTF
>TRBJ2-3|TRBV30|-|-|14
TGTGCCTGGAGCCTAGCGAGCGTCACAGATACGCAGTATTTT
CAWSLASVTDTQYF
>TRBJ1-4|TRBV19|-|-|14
TGTGCCAGTAGTACTAATCCGGCGGGTGAAAAACTGTTTTTT
CASSTNPAGEKLFF
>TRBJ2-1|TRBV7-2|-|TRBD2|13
TGTGCCAGCAGCTTCGGACGGGGGGATGAGCAGTTCTTC
CASSFGRGDEQFF
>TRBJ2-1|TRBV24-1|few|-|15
TGTGCCACCAGTGATTTGCGGGAGAGGGACAATGAGCAGTTCTTC
CATSDLRERDNEQFF
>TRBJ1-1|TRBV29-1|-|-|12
TGCAGCGTTGGGGTCCGGGACACTGAAGCTTTCTTT
CSVGVRDTEAFF
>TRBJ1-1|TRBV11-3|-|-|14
TGTGCCAGCAGCTCATACGACAGTAACACTGAAGCTTTCTTT
CASSSYDSNTEAFF
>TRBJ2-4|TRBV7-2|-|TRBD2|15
TGTGCCAGCAGCCTAGCGGGAGGCTATGAAAACATTCAGTACTTC
CASSLAGGYENIQYF
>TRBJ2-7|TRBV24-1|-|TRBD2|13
TGTGCCACCAGTGACGGCGGGGGGTACGAGCAGTACTTC
CATSDGGGYEQYF
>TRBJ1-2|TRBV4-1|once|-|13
TGCGCCAGCAGCCAAGAGGGAGGCTATGGCTACACCTTC
CASSQEGGYGYTF
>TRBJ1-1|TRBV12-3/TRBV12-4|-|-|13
TGTGCCAGCAAACCGGGGGGCTTCACTGAAGCTTTCTTT
CASKPGGFTEAFF
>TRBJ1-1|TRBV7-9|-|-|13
TGTGCCAGCAGCTTCCAACAGAACACTGAAGCTTTCTTT
CASSFQQNTEAFF
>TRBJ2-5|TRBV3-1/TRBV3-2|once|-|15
TGTGCCAGCAGCCAAGGGTCTGCTACTCAAGAGACCCAGTACTTC
CASSQGSATQETQYF
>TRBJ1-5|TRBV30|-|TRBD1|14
TGTGCCTGGAGTAGGGGACAGGGGGCTCAGCCCCAGCATTTT
CAWSRGQGAQPQHF
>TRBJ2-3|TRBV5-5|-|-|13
TGTGCCAGCAGCAAACAGGCCGGAGATACGCAGTATTTT
CASSKQAGDTQYF
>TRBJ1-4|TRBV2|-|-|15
TGTGCCAGCAGCACAACAGGATCAACTAATGAAAAACTGTTTTTT
CASSTTGSTNEKLFF
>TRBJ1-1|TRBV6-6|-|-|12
TGTGCCAGCAGTTGGATGTCAGGTGAAGCTTTCTTT
CASSWMSGEAFF
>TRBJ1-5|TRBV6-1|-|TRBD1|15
TGTGCCAGCAGTGAAGGGGCAGGGGGCTTTCAGCCCCAGCATTTT
CASSEGAGGFQPQHF